A selection of T cell receptor beta chains follows, all from one sample in a study of blood T cell repertoires in COVID-19. The protocol was immunoSEQ multiplex PCR, while the TCRdb copy is restricted to in-frame clones and leaves out a portion. This table holds approximately 190,000 clones, approximately 90% found once. Source material: peripheral blood. The receptors here all came from an elderly man with acute or convalescent COVID-19. CDR3s include the opening cysteine and the closing phenylalanine or tryptophan. The D gene is left open where the match is weak. Size tells how often a clone was seen (once, few, many) or the class of an expanded clone, and some rows leave it out.

d_gene	v_gene	abundance	j_gene	CDR3nt	CDR3aa
TRBD2	TRBV29-1	.	TRBJ2-1	TGCAGCGGGGGCGGGAGTCTCAACTCCTACAATGAGCAGTTCTTC	CSGGGSLNSYNEQFF
TRBD1	TRBV5-6	.	TRBJ2-2	TGTGCCAGCAGCAAAAGACAGGGTATAAACACCGGGGAGCTGTTTTTT	CASSKRQGINTGELFF
.	TRBV7-2	.	TRBJ2-1	TGTGCCAGCAGCCAAGACTCAGGGGCCTACAATGAGCAGTTCTTC	CASSQDSGAYNEQFF
.	TRBV7-3	.	TRBJ2-3	TGTGCCAGCAGCTTAAACAAGGGAGGCGGAGGCACAGATACGCAGTATTTT	CASSLNKGGGGTDTQYF
.	TRBV7-9	few	TRBJ2-2	TGTGCCAGCAGGGGTAGACTGAACCCGAACACCGGGGAGCTGTTTTTT	CASRGRLNPNTGELFF
.	TRBV12-3/TRBV12-4	.	TRBJ2-4	TGTGCCAGCAGTCCCTCCGAAAACATTCAGTACTTC	CASSPSENIQYF
.	TRBV18	.	TRBJ2-1	TGTGCCAGCTCACCACTGGAACTAGCAAGTGAGCAGTTCTTC	CASSPLELASEQFF
.	TRBV5-1	.	TRBJ2-2	TGCGCCAGCAGCCCCCGGTGGGAGGCAGGCGGGGAGCTGTTTTTT	CASSPRWEAGGELFF
TRBD2	TRBV6-5	.	TRBJ2-3	TGTGCCAGCAGTTCCGGACTAGCTGCTCCAGATACGCAGTATTTT	CASSSGLAAPDTQYF
.	TRBV6-5	.	TRBJ1-6	TGTGCCAGCAGTTTAGTTGGGAGCTCCTATAATTCACCCCTCCACTTT	CASSLVGSSYNSPLHF
TRBD2	TRBV9	once	TRBJ2-2	TGTGCCAGCAGCGTCGGGAGGGGGGAGCTGTTTTTT	CASSVGRGELFF
.	TRBV5-8	.	TRBJ2-4	TGTGCCAGCAGCTTGGGTCGGGTGTGGAACAAAAACATTCAGTACTTC	CASSLGRVWNKNIQYF
TRBD1	TRBV5-1	.	TRBJ2-1	TGCGCCAGCAGCTTGGGACAGGGGAGTTCGGATGAGCAGTTCTTC	CASSLGQGSSDEQFF
TRBD1	TRBV7-6	.	TRBJ2-2	TGTGCCAGCAGCCTGGGACAGGGGTACACCGGGGAGCTGTTTTTT	CASSLGQGYTGELFF
.	TRBV2	.	TRBJ2-1	TGTGCCAGCAGTGAAATAGATTACAATGAGCAGTTCTTC	CASSEIDYNEQFF
TRBD1	TRBV29-1	once	TRBJ1-2	TGCAGCGTTGGGGGATTGGACAGGGTGAAGGGCTACACCTTC	CSVGGLDRVKGYTF
.	TRBV11-2	.	TRBJ2-2	TGTGCCAGCAGCTTAGATCGGAACACCGGGGAGCTGTTTTTT	CASSLDRNTGELFF
TRBD2	TRBV29-1	.	TRBJ2-6	TGCAGCGTTGACGGGGGGATCGGGGCCAACGTCCTGACTTTC	CSVDGGIGANVLTF
.	TRBV5-1	once	TRBJ1-1	TGCGCCAGCGGGACTCGGGGAGGGAACACTGAAGCTTTCTTT	CASGTRGGNTEAFF
.	TRBV7-9	once	TRBJ2-3	TGTGCCATAGCGCCTAGCACAGATACGCAGTATTTT	CAIAPSTDTQYF
TRBD1	TRBV5-1	.	TRBJ2-1	TGCGCCAGCAGCCTACAGGGGGCTAGAGCGGATGAGCAGTTCTTC	CASSLQGARADEQFF
.	TRBV7-2	.	TRBJ1-1	TGTGCCAGCAGCTTAATCGGTCAAACCCAGAACACTGAAGCTTTCTTT	CASSLIGQTQNTEAFF
.	TRBV19	.	TRBJ2-5	TGTGCCAGTAGTTGGACAGAGAGGGAGACCCAGTACTTC	CASSWTERETQYF
TRBD1	TRBV28	many	TRBJ1-3	TGTGCCAGCAGTTCGGGGACAGCTGGAAACACCATATATTTT	CASSSGTAGNTIYF
.	TRBV5-6	.	TRBJ1-1	TGTGCCAGCAGCCTGCTACAGGGAACGAACACTGAAGCTTTCTTT	CASSLLQGTNTEAFF
.	TRBV27	.	TRBJ1-5	TGTGCCAGCAGTCCAGGGACAATTAGCAATCAGCCCCAGCATTTT	CASSPGTISNQPQHF
TRBD1	TRBV3-1/TRBV3-2	.	TRBJ1-5	TGTGCCAGCAGCCCAGGGACAGTTAGCAATCAGCCCCAGCATTTT	CASSPGTVSNQPQHF
.	TRBV7-2	.	TRBJ2-1	TGTGCCAGCAGCCCAAATGGTCTAGTGGAGTTCTTC	CASSPNGLVEFF
.	TRBV7-4	.	TRBJ1-2	TGCGACAGGTCCAAGGCCAACTATGGCTACACCTTC	CDRSKANYGYTF
TRBD2	TRBV29-1	.	TRBJ2-5	TGCAGCGCTGAGAGCGGGAGAGGGACCCAGTACTTC	CSAESGRGTQYF
.	TRBV30	.	TRBJ2-3	TGTGCCTGGACAGGGTCAGATACGCAGTATTTT	CAWTGSDTQYF
TRBD1	TRBV7-7	many	TRBJ2-2	TGTGCCAGCAGCTGGCAGGGGGCCGGAACCGGGGAGCTGTTTTTT	CASSWQGAGTGELFF
.	TRBV7-8	few	TRBJ2-4	TGTGCCAGCAGCTTACAAGGAGCGCAAAACATTCAGTACTTC	CASSLQGAQNIQYF
.	TRBV7-3	.	TRBJ1-2	TGTGCCAGCAGCTTAATTGGGCTCGATGGCTACACCTTC	CASSLIGLDGYTF
TRBD2	TRBV5-1	.	TRBJ2-7	TGCGCCAGCAGCTTGGCGGGAGGCGCCTACGAGCAGTACTTC	CASSLAGGAYEQYF
.	TRBV29-1	.	TRBJ1-4	TGCAGCGTTGGCAGGGCGGGGGAAAAACTGTTTTTT	CSVGRAGEKLFF
.	TRBV2	.	TRBJ2-1	TGTGCCAGCAGCCGGACTGTGGATGAGCAGTTCTTC	CASSRTVDEQFF
.	TRBV7-2	.	TRBJ2-7	TGTGCCAGCAGCTTAGCGACACAGCCCTACGAGCAGTACTTC	CASSLATQPYEQYF
TRBD1	TRBV7-8	few	TRBJ1-6	TGTGCCAGCAGCCGCACAGGGGCGCAGAATTCACCCCTCCACTTT	CASSRTGAQNSPLHF
TRBD1	TRBV7-9	.	TRBJ1-1	TGTGCCAGCAGCTTAGAGGCCTACAGGGGAAACACTGAAGCTTTCTTT	CASSLEAYRGNTEAFF
TRBD2	TRBV28	.	TRBJ2-7	TGTGCCAGCAGCCTTGGATTGGGCAGCGGGAGGACTTCGGGGGAGCAGTACTTC	CASSLGLGSGRTSGEQYF
TRBD1	TRBV30	.	TRBJ1-4	TGTGCCTGGAGGGGACGACAGGGGGCCGGCGAAAAACTGTTTTTT	CAWRGRQGAGEKLFF
TRBD1	TRBV4-3	.	TRBJ2-2	TGCGCCAGCAGCCAAGAAAACAGGGGGGTTACCGGGGAGCTGTTTTTT	CASSQENRGVTGELFF
.	TRBV18	.	TRBJ1-6	TGTGCCAGCTCACCACCGGTGTCAGGGGCTATTACCCTCCACTTT	CASSPPVSGAITLHF
.	TRBV19	.	TRBJ1-1	TGTGCCAGTAGTATATATCAGGCAGTCAACACTGAAGCTTTCTTT	CASSIYQAVNTEAFF
.	TRBV7-9	.	TRBJ2-7	TGTGCCAGCAGCTTAGGAGCCAACTACGAGCAGTACTTC	CASSLGANYEQYF
TRBD1	TRBV5-4	.	TRBJ2-7	TGTGCCAGCAGCTTAGGGGACAGGGGAAACGAGCAGTACTTC	CASSLGDRGNEQYF
TRBD2	TRBV7-3	.	TRBJ2-1	TGTGCCAGCAGCTACGGACTAGCGGGGACCGGGCAGTTCTTC	CASSYGLAGTGQFF
TRBD2	TRBV7-8	.	TRBJ2-7	TGTGCCAGCAGCCTTCCGGGACTAGCCACCTACGCGCAGTACTTC	CASSLPGLATYAQYF
TRBD1	TRBV5-4	.	TRBJ2-6	TGTGCCAGCAGCTCTAGACAGGGGGCGCTTGGTGGGGCCAACGTCCTGACTTTC	CASSSRQGALGGANVLTF